This TCR beta chain was obtained from a study of CD8+CD57+ T cells in acquired aplastic anemia. Study-wide context: Mean DNA quantity obtained from sorted CD4+ and CD8+ cells was approximately 3 ug.

Overall study results and limits: Patients and controls had in common 25 to 30 CD8+ CDR3 sequences.

Sequencing involved patients with CD8+CD57+ cell expansion previously shown by flow cytometry. Every patient was diagnosed with severe acquired aplastic anemia. No therapy was given to patients before blood sampling. Notes on this clonotype: Its antigen remains unknown.

The template for TCR beta VDJ and CDR3 sequence profiling was genomic DNA. Via MiXCR, TCRdb re-called the reads, giving one row per CDR3 protein. Of around 290,000 distinct CDR3 sequences in the sample, approximately 57% were seen once. CDR1 is SNHLY, CDR2 FYNNEI, per germline. This CDR3 is 12 amino acids long. Trimming shortened V by 7 bases and J by 8 bases, and 12 bases separated the two germline ends. The sequence was collected from a human donor with aplastic anemia. What was sequenced was sorted CD4+, CD8+, or CD8+CD57+ T cells (not recorded which) from PBMCs. V gene TRBV2 combines with J gene TRBJ2-1; the D gene is possibly TRBD1 (5 bases). In DNA, the CDR3 is TGTGCCAGCACGTTTGAAGGGGATGAGCAGTTCTTC. Protein sequence: CASTFEGDEQFF.